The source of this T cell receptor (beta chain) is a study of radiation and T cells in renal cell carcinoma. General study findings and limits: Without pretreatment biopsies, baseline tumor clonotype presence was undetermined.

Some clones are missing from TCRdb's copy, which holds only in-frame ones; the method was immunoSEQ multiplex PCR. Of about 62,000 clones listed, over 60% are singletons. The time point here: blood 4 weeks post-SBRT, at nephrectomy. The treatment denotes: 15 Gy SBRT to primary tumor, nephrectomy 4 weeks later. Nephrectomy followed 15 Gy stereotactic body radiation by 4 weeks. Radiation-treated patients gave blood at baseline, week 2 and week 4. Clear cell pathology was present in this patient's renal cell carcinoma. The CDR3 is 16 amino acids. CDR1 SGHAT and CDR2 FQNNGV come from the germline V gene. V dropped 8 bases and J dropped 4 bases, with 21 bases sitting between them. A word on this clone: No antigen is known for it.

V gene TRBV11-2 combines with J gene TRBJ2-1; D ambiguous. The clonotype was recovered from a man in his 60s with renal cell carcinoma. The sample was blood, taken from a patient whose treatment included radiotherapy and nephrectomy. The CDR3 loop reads CASVPAATVMYNEQFF. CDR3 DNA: TGTGCCAGCGTCCCGGCCGCGACGGTGATGTACAATGAGCAGTTCTTC.